This is a list of T cell receptor beta chains from one sample in a study of blood T cell repertoires in COVID-19. Sequenced by immunoSEQ multiplex PCR; TCRdb stores in-frame clones only, minus some. This sample yields under 250,000 clones, of which approximately 88% are seen a single time; under 8% belongs to the top ten. Sequenced material: peripheral blood. Source of these receptors: a young woman with COVID-19, enrolled during active disease. Both conserved end residues are part of each CDR3. The order of the fields is V gene, CDR3 length, J gene, D gene, clone size, CDR3 protein, CDR3 DNA. The D gene is left open where the match is weak. Clone size is shown for a subset of rows, as once, few, many or a class of expanded clone.

>TRBV6-4|16|TRBJ1-1|-|-
CASSEGMGGPYTEAFF
TGTGCCAGCAGTGAGGGAATGGGGGGACCCTACACTGAAGCTTTCTTT
>TRBV19|13|TRBJ1-4|-|-
CASSSPSPGKLFF
TGTGCCAGTAGCTCGCCGAGTCCGGGAAAACTGTTTTTT
>TRBV7-2|13|TRBJ2-7|-|-
CASSSYAGYEQYF
TGTGCCAGCAGCTCTTACGCGGGCTACGAGCAGTACTTC
>TRBV29-1|13|TRBJ1-1|TRBD1|-
CSVERQGNTEAFF
TGCAGCGTTGAAAGACAGGGGAACACTGAAGCTTTCTTT
>TRBV24-1|14|TRBJ1-2|-|-
CATSDPTQNYGYTF
TGTGCCACCAGTGATCCGACACAGAACTATGGCTACACCTTC
>TRBV7-9|13|TRBJ2-7|-|-
CASSLQGSHEQYF
TGTGCCAGCAGCTTACAGGGGTCCCACGAGCAGTACTTC
>TRBV7-9|15|TRBJ2-5|TRBD2|-
CASSLVGGRPGTQYF
TGTGCCAGCAGCTTAGTCGGCGGGAGGCCCGGGACCCAGTACTTC
>TRBV4-2|14|TRBJ1-2|-|-
CASGTMQGSYGYTF
TGTGCCAGCGGAACGATGCAGGGGAGCTATGGCTACACCTTC
>TRBV5-5|15|TRBJ1-4|-|-
CASSLSPQINEKLFF
TGTGCCAGCAGCTTAAGTCCCCAGATTAATGAAAAACTGTTTTTT
>TRBV19|16|TRBJ1-2|TRBD1|-
CASSIARGQGPYGYTF
TGTGCCAGTAGTATAGCCAGGGGACAGGGACCCTATGGCTACACCTTC
>TRBV5-1|12|TRBJ1-1|-|-
CASSLADTEAFF
TGCGCCAGCAGCTTAGCGGATACTGAAGCTTTCTTT
>TRBV5-4|15|TRBJ2-1|TRBD2|-
CASSLDGGAFSEQFF
TGTGCCAGCAGCTTGGACGGGGGGGCCTTTAGTGAGCAGTTCTTC
>TRBV27|14|TRBJ2-5|-|-
CASSNAGTQETQYF
TGTGCCAGCAGTAATGCGGGGACCCAAGAGACCCAGTACTTC
>TRBV3-1/TRBV3-2|17|TRBJ1-4|-|-
CASSPEGQLSTNEKLFF
TGTGCCAGCAGCCCCGAAGGACAGTTATCAACTAATGAAAAACTGTTTTTT
>TRBV6-2/TRBV6-3|14|TRBJ1-1|-|few
CASSYGAGNTEAFF
TGTGCCAGCAGTTACGGGGCAGGGAACACTGAAGCTTTCTTT
>TRBV28|17|TRBJ1-2|TRBD1|few
CASSLVGTGTLGYGYTF
TGTGCCAGCAGTTTAGTAGGGACAGGGACTCTGGGGTATGGCTACACCTTC
>TRBV18|18|TRBJ2-2|TRBD2|-
CASSPPNSGRETTGELFF
TGTGCCAGCTCACCACCAAATAGCGGGAGAGAGACGACCGGGGAGCTGTTTTTT
>TRBV25-1|12|TRBJ1-2|-|few
CASSEHSGQFVF
TGTGCCAGCAGTGAACACTCTGGACAGTTCGTCTTC
>TRBV7-9|13|TRBJ1-5|-|-
CASSLTGGQPQHF
TGTGCCAGCAGCCTCACCGGGGGTCAGCCCCAGCATTTT
>TRBV6-2/TRBV6-3|14|TRBJ2-5|-|-
CASSRQGSRETQYF
TGTGCCAGCAGTCGGCAGGGGTCGCGAGAGACCCAGTACTTC
>TRBV9|15|TRBJ2-1|-|-
CASSGSGSVRNEQFF
TGTGCCAGCAGCGGTAGCGGTTCCGTCCGCAATGAGCAGTTCTTC
>TRBV29-1|13|TRBJ2-1|TRBD1|-
CSVPQGAINEQFF
TGCAGCGTTCCCCAGGGGGCTATCAATGAGCAGTTCTTC
>TRBV2|13|TRBJ1-1|-|-
CASSAQGSTEAFF
TGTGCCAGCAGTGCCCAGGGAAGCACTGAAGCTTTCTTT
>TRBV28|16|TRBJ2-1|-|once
CASSLGGGGSYNEQFF
TGTGCCAGCAGTTTAGGGGGCGGAGGCTCCTACAATGAGCAGTTCTTC
>TRBV3-1/TRBV3-2|12|TRBJ2-1|-|-
CASSQVRYEQFF
TGTGCCAGCAGCCAAGTCCGGTATGAGCAGTTCTTC
>TRBV3-1/TRBV3-2|15|TRBJ2-7|TRBD2|once
CASSGTSGGMYEQYF
TGTGCCAGCAGCGGGACTAGCGGGGGGATGTACGAGCAGTACTTC
>TRBV18|14|TRBJ1-5|-|-
CASSWEVGNQPQHF
TGTGCCAGCTCTTGGGAGGTCGGCAATCAGCCCCAGCATTTT
>TRBV7-9|14|TRBJ2-1|TRBD2|-
CASSPGTRYNEQFF
TGTGCCAGCAGTCCCGGGACTAGGTACAATGAGCAGTTCTTC
>TRBV21-1|21|TRBJ1-2|-|-
CASSKGKVDGARTGPNYGYTF
TGTGCCAGCAGCAAAGGGAAAGTGGATGGCGCTAGGACAGGTCCTAACTATGGCTACACCTTC
>TRBV10-3|14|TRBJ2-1|TRBD2|-
CAISDGTTVNEQFF
TGTGCCATCAGTGACGGGACTACCGTCAATGAGCAGTTCTTC
>TRBV7-9|14|TRBJ1-2|-|-
CASSLTSGRYGYTF
TGTGCCAGCAGCTTAACTAGCGGACGCTATGGCTACACCTTC
>TRBV5-1|15|TRBJ2-2|TRBD1|-
CASSLAPTGTGELFF
TGCGCCAGCAGCTTGGCACCGACAGGGACCGGGGAGCTGTTTTTT
>TRBV6-5|16|TRBJ2-6|-|-
CASSYGRVPGANVLTF
TGTGCCAGCAGTTATGGCAGGGTTCCTGGGGCCAACGTCCTGACTTTC
>TRBV5-4|14|TRBJ2-1|-|-
CASSSAPGYNEQFF
TGTGCCAGCAGCTCAGCCCCGGGGTACAATGAGCAGTTCTTC
>TRBV11-3|18|TRBJ2-1|TRBD2|-
CASSLGWQRGGLYNEQFF
TGTGCCAGCAGCTTAGGTTGGCAGCGGGGGGGCCTTTACAATGAGCAGTTCTTC
>TRBV7-2|15|TRBJ2-5|-|-
CASSFTSSREETQYF
TGTGCCAGCAGCTTTACTAGTTCTCGGGAAGAGACCCAGTACTTC
>TRBV4-2|14|TRBJ2-7|TRBD1|few
CASSLTGDSYEQYF
TGTGCCAGCAGCCTCACAGGGGACTCCTACGAGCAGTACTTC
>TRBV19|15|TRBJ2-1|TRBD2|-
CARGTHSGTNNEQFF
TGTGCCAGAGGAACTCATAGCGGGACCAACAATGAGCAGTTCTTC
>TRBV19|14|TRBJ1-6|TRBD1|-
CASSQWTGGSPLHF
TGTGCCAGTAGTCAATGGACAGGGGGTTCACCCCTCCACTTT
>TRBV15|15|TRBJ2-3|-|once
CATSRESVSTDTQYF
TGTGCCACCAGCAGAGAAAGCGTTAGCACAGATACGCAGTATTTT
>TRBV2|14|TRBJ2-7|-|-
CASTLTSSSYEQYF
TGTGCCAGCACCCTGACATCCAGCTCCTACGAGCAGTACTTC
>TRBV28|15|TRBJ1-5|-|-
CASSPLVLGNQPQHF
TGTGCCAGCAGCCCCCTAGTTCTTGGCAATCAGCCCCAGCATTTT
>TRBV30|15|TRBJ2-5|-|once
CAWSTQGGVWQTQYF
TGTGCCTGGAGTACCCAAGGGGGAGTTTGGCAGACCCAGTACTTC
>TRBV7-2|16|TRBJ1-5|-|-
CASSLISGGGNQPQHF
TGTGCCAGCAGCTTAATTAGCGGGGGTGGCAATCAGCCCCAGCATTTT
>TRBV2|15|TRBJ1-1|TRBD1|-
CASSGDRSFNTEAFF
TGTGCCAGCAGTGGGGACAGGAGCTTTAACACTGAAGCTTTCTTT
>TRBV4-3|17|TRBJ1-1|-|once
CASSQDHTAPPNTEAFF
TGCGCCAGCAGCCAAGACCACACAGCCCCTCCTAACACTGAAGCTTTCTTT
>TRBV6-6|20|TRBJ1-5|-|-
CASSPLPQTGGMRSNQPQHF
TGTGCCAGCAGCCCACTCCCCCAAACTGGGGGGATGCGGAGCAATCAGCCCCAGCATTTT
>TRBV10-3|16|TRBJ2-1|-|once
CAISVLRASSYNEQFF
TGTGCCATCAGTGTTTTGCGGGCCAGCTCCTACAATGAGCAGTTCTTC
>TRBV6-6|15|TRBJ2-1|TRBD2|-
CASSYPSGGAHEQFF
TGTGCCAGCAGTTACCCAAGCGGGGGGGCCCATGAGCAGTTCTTC
>TRBV4-1|16|TRBJ2-5|-|-
CASSLGSGESQETQYF
TGCGCCAGCAGCCTCGGCTCGGGGGAGTCCCAAGAGACCCAGTACTTC
>TRBV14|17|TRBJ2-2|TRBD1|-
CASSQKADRLRTGELFF
TGTGCCAGCAGCCAAAAAGCGGACAGGCTACGTACCGGGGAGCTGTTTTTT
>TRBV27|14|TRBJ1-6|TRBD1|-
CASSNRDRNSPLHF
TGTGCCAGCAGTAACCGGGACAGGAATTCACCCCTCCACTTT
>TRBV25-1|18|TRBJ2-3|-|-
CASSEGFFQRGNPDTQYF
TGTGCCAGCAGTGAGGGTTTTTTCCAGCGAGGAAATCCCGATACGCAGTATTTT
>TRBV14|17|TRBJ2-3|-|-
CASSPLFGQGTTDTQYF
TGTGCCAGCAGCCCGTTGTTCGGGCAGGGGACCACAGATACGCAGTATTTT
>TRBV5-8|17|TRBJ2-3|-|-
CASSLGVVTYSTDTQYF
TGTGCCAGCAGCTTGGGAGTGGTGACATATAGCACAGATACGCAGTATTTT
>TRBV5-6|17|TRBJ2-3|TRBD2|-
CASSLELAGGPTDTQYF
TGTGCCAGCAGCTTGGAACTAGCGGGGGGGCCTACAGATACGCAGTATTTT
>TRBV27|13|TRBJ2-7|TRBD2|-
CASRSGGSYEQYF
TGTGCCAGCAGGAGCGGGGGCTCCTACGAGCAGTACTTC
>TRBV25-1|14|TRBJ2-1|TRBD1|once
CASSPGTGIGEQFF
TGTGCCAGCAGTCCCGGGACAGGGATAGGTGAGCAGTTCTTC
>TRBV9|14|TRBJ2-3|TRBD1|-
CASRTGAGTDTQYF
TGTGCCAGCAGGACAGGGGCGGGCACAGATACGCAGTATTTT